This record covers a single TCR beta chain. The CDR3 is 16 residues long. The ends lost 6 bases at V and 4 bases at J; junction bases unmatched: 12. Germline CDR1 and CDR2: LNHDA and SQIVND (reference sequence). The data stem from a study of type 1 regulatory T cells. MiXCR, applied by TCRdb to the reads, yields one record per CDR3 protein. The table has some 90,000 distinct CDR3 sequences, 30% to 35% seen once. The sequence derives from a human donor in good health. The rearrangement joins TRBV19 to TRBJ2-5; 9 bases match TRBD1. Source material: CD4+ T cells, either the whole sample or a sorted fraction (not recorded which). Here the CDR3 DNA reads TGTGCCAGTAGCAACCGATGGACAGGGGCGATAGAGACCCAGTACTTC. It specifies CASSNRWTGAIETQYF.